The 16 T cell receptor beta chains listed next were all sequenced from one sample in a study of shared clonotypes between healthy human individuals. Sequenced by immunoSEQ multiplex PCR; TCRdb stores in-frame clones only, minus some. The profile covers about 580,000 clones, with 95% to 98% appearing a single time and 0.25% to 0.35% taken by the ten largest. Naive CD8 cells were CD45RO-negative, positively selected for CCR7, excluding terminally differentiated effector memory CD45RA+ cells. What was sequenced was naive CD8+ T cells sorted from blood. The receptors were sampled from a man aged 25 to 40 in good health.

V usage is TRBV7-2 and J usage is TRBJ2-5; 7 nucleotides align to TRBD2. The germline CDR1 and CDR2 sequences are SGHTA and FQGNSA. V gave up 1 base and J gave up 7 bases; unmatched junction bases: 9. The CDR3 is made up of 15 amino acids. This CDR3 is CASSLDRGVSGTQYF. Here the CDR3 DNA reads TGTGCCAGCAGCTTAGATCGGGGGGTCTCCGGGACCCAGTACTTC.

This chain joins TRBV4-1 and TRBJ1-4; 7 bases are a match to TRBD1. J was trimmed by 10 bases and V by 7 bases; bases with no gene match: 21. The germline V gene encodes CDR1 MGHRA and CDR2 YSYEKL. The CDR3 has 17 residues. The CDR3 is CASTYETGILSVGKLFF. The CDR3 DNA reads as TGCGCCAGCACCTACGAGACAGGGATACTTTCCGTTGGAAAACTGTTTTTT.

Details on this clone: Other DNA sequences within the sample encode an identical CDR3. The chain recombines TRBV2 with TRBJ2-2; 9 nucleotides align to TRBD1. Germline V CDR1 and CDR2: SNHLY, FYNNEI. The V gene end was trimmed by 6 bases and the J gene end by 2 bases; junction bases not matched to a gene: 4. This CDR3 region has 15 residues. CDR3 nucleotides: TGTGCCAGCAGAGAGGGACAGGGCAACACCGGGGAGCTGTTTTTT. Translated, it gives CASREGQGNTGELFF.

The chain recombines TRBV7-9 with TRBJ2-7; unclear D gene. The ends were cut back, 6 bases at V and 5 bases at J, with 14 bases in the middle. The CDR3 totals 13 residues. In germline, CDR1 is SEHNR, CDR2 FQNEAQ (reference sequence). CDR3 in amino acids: CASRGGVADEQYF. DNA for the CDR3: TGTGCCAGCAGGGGTGGGGTTGCGGACGAGCAGTACTTC.

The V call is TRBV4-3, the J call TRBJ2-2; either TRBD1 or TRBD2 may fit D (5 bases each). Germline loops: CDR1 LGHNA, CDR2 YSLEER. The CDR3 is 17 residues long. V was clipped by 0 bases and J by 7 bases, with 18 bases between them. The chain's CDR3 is CASSQDRDGTWGGELFF. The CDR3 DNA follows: TGCGCCAGCAGCCAAGATCGGGACGGAACCTGGGGCGGGGAGCTGTTTTTT.

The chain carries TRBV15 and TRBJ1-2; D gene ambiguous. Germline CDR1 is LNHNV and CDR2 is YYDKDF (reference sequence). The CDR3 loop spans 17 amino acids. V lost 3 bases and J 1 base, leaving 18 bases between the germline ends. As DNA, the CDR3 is TGTGCCACCAGCAGTGGTCGGTCTGGGCCTCATAACTATGGCTACACCTTC. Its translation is CATSSGRSGPHNYGYTF. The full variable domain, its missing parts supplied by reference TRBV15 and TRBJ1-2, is DAMVIQNPRYQVTQFGKPVTLSCSQTLNHNVMYWYQQKSSQAPKLLFHYYDKDFNNEADTPDNFQSRRPNTSFCFLDIRSPGLGDTAMYLCATSSGRSGPHNYGYTFGSGTRLTVV.

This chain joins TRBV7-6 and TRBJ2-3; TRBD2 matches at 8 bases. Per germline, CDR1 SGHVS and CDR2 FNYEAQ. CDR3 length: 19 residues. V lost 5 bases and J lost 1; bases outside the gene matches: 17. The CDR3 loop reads CASSTPRDTSGYRTDTQYF. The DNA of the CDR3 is TGTGCCAGCAGCACACCTAGAGATACTAGCGGATACCGCACAGATACGCAGTATTTT.

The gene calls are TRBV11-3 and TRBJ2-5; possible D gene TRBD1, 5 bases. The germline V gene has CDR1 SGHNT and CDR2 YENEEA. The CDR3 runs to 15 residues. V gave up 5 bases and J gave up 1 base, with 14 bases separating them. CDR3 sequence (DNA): TGTGCCAGCAGCCGCTTCGCCGACAGCCAAGAGACCCAGTACTTC. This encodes CASSRFADSQETQYF.

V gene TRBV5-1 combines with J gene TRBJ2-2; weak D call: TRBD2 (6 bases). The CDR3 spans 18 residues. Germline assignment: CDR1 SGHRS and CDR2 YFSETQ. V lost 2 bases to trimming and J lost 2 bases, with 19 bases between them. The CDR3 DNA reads TGCGCCAGCAGCTTCGTTCCAGGAGGGCTTTTAAACACCGGGGAGCTGTTTTTT. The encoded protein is CASSFVPGGLLNTGELFF.

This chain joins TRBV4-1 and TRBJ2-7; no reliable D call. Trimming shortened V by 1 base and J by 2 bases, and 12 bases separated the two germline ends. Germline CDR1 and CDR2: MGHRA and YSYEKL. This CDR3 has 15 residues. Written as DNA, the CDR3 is TGCGCCAGCAGCCAAGCAGCTGGCCAGCCCTACGAGCAGTACTTC. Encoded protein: CASSQAAGQPYEQYF.

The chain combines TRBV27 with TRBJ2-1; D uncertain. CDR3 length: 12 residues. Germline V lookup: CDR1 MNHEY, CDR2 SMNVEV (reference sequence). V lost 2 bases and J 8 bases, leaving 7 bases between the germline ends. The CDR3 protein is CASSLPGDEQFF. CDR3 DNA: TGTGCCAGCAGTTTACCGGGTGATGAGCAGTTCTTC.

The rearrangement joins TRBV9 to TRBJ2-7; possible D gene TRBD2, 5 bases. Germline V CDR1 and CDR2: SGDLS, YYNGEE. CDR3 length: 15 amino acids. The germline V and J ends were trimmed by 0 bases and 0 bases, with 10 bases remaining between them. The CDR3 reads CASSVAGSISYEQYF. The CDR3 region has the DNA TGTGCCAGCAGCGTAGCTGGGAGTATCTCCTACGAGCAGTACTTC.

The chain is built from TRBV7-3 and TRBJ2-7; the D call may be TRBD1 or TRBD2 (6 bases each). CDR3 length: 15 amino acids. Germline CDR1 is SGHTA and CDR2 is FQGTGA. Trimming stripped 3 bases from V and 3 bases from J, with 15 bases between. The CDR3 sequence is CASSFGGGADYEQYF. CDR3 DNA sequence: TGTGCCAGCAGCTTTGGGGGCGGGGCGGACTACGAGCAGTACTTC. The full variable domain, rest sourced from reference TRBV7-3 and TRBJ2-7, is GAGVSQTPSNKVTEKGKYVELRCDPISGHTALYWYRQSLGQGPEFLIYFQGTGAADDSGLPNDRFFAVRPEGSVSTLKIQRTERGDSAVYLCASSFGGGADYEQYFGPGTRLTVT.

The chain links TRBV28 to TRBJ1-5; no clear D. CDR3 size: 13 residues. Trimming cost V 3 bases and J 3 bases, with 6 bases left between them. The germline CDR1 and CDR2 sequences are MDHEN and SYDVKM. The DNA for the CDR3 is TGTGCCAGCAGTTTTGGGTACAATCAGCCCCAGCATTTT. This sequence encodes CASSFGYNQPQHF. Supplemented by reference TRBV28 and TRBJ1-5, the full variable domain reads DVKVTQSSRYLVKRTGEKVFLECVQDMDHENMFWYRQDPGLGLRLIYFSYDVKMKEKGDIPEGYSVSREKKERFSLILESASTNQTSMYLCASSFGYNQPQHFGDGTRLSIL.

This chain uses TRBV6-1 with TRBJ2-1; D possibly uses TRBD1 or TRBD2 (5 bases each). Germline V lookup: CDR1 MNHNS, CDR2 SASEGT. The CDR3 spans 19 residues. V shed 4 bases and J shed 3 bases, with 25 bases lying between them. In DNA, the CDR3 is TGTGCCAGCAGTGGGGGGTCGATGCACCCACAAGCCAACTACAATGAGCAGTTCTTC. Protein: CASSGGSMHPQANYNEQFF.

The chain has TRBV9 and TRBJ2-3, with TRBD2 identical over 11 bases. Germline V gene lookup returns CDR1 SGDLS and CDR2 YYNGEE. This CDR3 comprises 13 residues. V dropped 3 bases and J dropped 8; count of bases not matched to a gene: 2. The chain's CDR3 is CASSGGTSGTQYF. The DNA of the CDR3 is TGTGCCAGCAGCGGTGGGACTAGCGGTACGCAGTATTTT.